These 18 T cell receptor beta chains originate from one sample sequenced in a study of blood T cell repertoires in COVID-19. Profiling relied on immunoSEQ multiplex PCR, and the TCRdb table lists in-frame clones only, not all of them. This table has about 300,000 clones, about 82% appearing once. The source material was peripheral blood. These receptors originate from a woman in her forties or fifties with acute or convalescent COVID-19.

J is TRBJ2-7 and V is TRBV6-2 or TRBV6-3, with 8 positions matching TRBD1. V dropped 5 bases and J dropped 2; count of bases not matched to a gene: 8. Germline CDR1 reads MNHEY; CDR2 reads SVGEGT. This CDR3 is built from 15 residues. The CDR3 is CASSDRGLTTYEQYF. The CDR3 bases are TGTGCCAGCAGTGACAGGGGCCTCACGACCTACGAGCAGTACTTC.

DNA for the CDR3: TGTGCCAGCAGCTCCAGCGGGAGCTTGAATGAGCAGTTCTTC. This codes for CASSSSGSLNEQFF. The chain uses TRBV7-9 and TRBJ2-1; 8 bases align to TRBD2. CDR1 is SEHNR and CDR2 is FQNEAQ in the germline V gene (reference sequence). The V segment lost 4 bases and the J segment 7 bases; nucleotides outside the gene matches: 6. This CDR3 comprises 14 residues.

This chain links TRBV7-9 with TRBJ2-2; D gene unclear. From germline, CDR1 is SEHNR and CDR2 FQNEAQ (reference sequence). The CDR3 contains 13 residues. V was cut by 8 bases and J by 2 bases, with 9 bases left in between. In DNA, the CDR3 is TGTGCCAGCGACAAGATAAACACCGGGGAGCTGTTTTTT. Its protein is CASDKINTGELFF. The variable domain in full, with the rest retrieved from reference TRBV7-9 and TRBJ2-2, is DTGVSQNPRHKITKRGQNVTFRCDPISEHNRLYWYRQTLGQGPEFLTYFQNEAQLEKSRLLSDRFSAERPKGSFSTLEIQRTEQGDSAMYLCASDKINTGELFFGEGSRLTVL.

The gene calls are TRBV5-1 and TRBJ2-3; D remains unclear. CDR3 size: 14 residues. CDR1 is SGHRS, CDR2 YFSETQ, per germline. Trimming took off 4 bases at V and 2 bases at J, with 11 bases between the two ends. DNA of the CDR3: TGCGCCAGCAGCCCATCAGTATTCACAGATACGCAGTATTTT. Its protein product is CASSPSVFTDTQYF.

The CDR3 region is CASSQMGGTEAFF. The CDR3 DNA follows: TGTGCCAGCAGCCAAATGGGGGGAACTGAAGCTTTCTTT. The chain recombines TRBV7-9 with TRBJ1-1; possible D gene TRBD1, 5 bases. The CDR3 runs to 13 residues. V gave up 5 bases and J gave up 5 bases, with 12 bases separating them. Germline CDR1 and CDR2: SEHNR and FQNEAQ (reference sequence).

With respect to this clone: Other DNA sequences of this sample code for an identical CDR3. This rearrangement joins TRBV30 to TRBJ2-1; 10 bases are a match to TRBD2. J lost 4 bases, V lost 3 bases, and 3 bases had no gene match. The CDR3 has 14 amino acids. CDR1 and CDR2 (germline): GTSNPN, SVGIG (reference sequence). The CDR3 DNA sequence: TGTGCCTGGAGACTAGCGGGACGATACAATGAGCAGTTCTTC. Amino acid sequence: CAWRLAGRYNEQFF. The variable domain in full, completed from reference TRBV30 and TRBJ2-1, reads SQTIHQWPATLVQPVGSPLSLECTVEGTSNPNLYWYRQAAGRGLQLLFYSVGIGQISSEVPQNLSASRPQDRQFILSSKKLLLSDSGFYLCAWRLAGRYNEQFFGPGTRLTVL.

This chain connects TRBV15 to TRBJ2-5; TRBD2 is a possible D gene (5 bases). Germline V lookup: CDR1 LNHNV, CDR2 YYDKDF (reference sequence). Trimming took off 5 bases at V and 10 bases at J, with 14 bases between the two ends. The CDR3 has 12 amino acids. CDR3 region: CATSPAVGVQYF. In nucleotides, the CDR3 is TGTGCCACCAGCCCGGCAGTCGGGGTCCAGTACTTC. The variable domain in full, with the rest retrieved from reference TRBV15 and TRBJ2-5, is DAMVIQNPRYQVTQFGKPVTLSCSQTLNHNVMYWYQQKSSQAPKLLFHYYDKDFNNEADTPDNFQSRRPNTSFCFLDIRSPGLGDTAMYLCATSPAVGVQYFGPGTRLLVL.

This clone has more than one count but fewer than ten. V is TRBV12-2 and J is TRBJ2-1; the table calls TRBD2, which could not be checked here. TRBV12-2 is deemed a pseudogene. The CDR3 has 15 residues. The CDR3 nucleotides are TGTGCAAGTCGCCCCGGACTAGCGGGAGTCGATGAGCAGTTCTTC. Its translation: CASRPGLAGVDEQFF.

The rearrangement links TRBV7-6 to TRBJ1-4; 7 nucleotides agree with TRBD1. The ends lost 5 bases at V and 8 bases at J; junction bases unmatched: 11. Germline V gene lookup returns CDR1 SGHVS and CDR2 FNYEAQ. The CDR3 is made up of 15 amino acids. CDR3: CASSPRGRGIEKLFF. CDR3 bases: TGTGCCAGCAGCCCCCGGGGCAGGGGGATAGAAAAACTGTTTTTT.

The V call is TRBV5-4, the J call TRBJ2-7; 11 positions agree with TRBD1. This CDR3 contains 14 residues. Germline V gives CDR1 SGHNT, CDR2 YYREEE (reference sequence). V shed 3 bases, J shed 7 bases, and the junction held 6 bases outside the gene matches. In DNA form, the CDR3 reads TGTGCCAGCAGCTCCGGACAGGGGGCGGGAGAGCAGTACTTC. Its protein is CASSSGQGAGEQYF.

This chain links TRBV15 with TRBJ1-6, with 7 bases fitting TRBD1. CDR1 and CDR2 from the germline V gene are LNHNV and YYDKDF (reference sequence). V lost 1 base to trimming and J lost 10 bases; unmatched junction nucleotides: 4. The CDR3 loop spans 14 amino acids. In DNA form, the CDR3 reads TGTGCCACCAGCAGAGGGGGGACAGCATCACCCCTCCACTTT. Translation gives CATSRGGTASPLHF.

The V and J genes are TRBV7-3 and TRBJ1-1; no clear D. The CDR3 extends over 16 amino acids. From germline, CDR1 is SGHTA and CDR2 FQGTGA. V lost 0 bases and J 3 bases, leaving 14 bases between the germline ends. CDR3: CASSLTSGLWDTEAFF. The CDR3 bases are TGTGCCAGCAGCTTAACGTCAGGTTTATGGGACACTGAAGCTTTCTTT.

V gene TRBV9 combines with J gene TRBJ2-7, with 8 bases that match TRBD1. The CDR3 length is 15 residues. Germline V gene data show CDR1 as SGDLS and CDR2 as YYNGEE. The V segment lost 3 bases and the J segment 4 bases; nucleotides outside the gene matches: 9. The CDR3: CASSASGGLVYEQYF. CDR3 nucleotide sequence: TGTGCCAGCAGCGCATCAGGGGGCTTAGTTTACGAGCAGTACTTC.

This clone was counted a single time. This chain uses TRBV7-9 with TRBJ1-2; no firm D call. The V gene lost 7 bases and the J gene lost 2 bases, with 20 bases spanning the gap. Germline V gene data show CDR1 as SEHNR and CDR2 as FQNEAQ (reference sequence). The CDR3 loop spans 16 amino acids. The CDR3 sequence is CASTDVALRINYGYTF. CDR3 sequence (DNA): TGTGCCAGCACCGACGTAGCCTTAAGAATCAACTATGGCTACACCTTC.

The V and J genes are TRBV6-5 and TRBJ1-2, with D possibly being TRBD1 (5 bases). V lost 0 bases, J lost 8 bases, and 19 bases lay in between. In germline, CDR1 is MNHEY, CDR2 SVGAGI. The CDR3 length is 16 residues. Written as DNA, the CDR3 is TGTGCCAGCAGTTACTCGAGGGACGGGGGTATTTGGGGCTACACCTTC. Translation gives CASSYSRDGGIWGYTF.

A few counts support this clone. CDR3 bases: TGTGCCAGCAGCCTGGGGCCCACAGATACGCAGTATTTT. Translated, it gives CASSLGPTDTQYF. The rearrangement uses TRBV3-1 (or the pseudogene TRBV3-2) and TRBJ2-3; perhaps TRBD1 as D (5 bases). Germline values: CDR1 LGHDT, CDR2 YNNKEL (reference sequence). Trimming stripped 4 bases from V and 2 bases from J, with 7 bases between. This CDR3 has 13 residues.

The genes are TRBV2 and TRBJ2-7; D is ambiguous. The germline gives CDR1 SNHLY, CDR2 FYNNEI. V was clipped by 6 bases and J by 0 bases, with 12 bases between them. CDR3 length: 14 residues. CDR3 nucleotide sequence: TGTGCCAGCAGGGAGTCCGGCCACTCCTACGAGCAGTACTTC. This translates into CASRESGHSYEQYF.

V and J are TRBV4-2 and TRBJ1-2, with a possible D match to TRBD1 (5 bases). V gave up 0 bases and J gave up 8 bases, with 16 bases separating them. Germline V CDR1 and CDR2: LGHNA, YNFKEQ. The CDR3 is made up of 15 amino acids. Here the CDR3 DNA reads TGTGCCAGCAGCCAAGACGGCAGGGTGCTGGGGGGCTACACCTTC. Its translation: CASSQDGRVLGGYTF.